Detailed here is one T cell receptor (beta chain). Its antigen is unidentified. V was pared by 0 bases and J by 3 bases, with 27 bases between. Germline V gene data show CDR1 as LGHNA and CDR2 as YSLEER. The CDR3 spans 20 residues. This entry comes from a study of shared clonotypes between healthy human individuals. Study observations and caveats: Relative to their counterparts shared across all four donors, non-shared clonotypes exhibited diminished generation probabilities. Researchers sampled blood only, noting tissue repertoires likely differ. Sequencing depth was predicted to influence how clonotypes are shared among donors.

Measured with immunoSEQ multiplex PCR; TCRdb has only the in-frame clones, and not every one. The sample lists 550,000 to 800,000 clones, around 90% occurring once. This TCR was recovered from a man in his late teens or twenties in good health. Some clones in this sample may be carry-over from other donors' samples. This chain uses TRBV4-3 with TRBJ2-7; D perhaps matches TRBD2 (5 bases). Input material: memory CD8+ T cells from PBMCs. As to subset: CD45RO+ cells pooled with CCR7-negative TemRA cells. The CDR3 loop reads CASSQELEGWRDIPDYEQYF. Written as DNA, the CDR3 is TGCGCCAGCAGCCAAGAACTCGAGGGTTGGAGAGACATCCCAGACTACGAGCAGTACTTC.